The 24 T cell receptor beta chains below come from one sample, sequenced in a study of T cell clones after liver transplantation. Libraries were prepared by immunoSEQ multiplex PCR; TCRdb keeps only in-frame clonotypes and omits some of them. This table holds about 80,000 clones, 80% to 85% found once. The sequences come from CD4+ T cells from blood, collected 45 to 46 months after liver transplant. The origin of the receptors is a human patient who received a liver transplant. Some T cells may be supplied by the graft donor.

The V call is TRBV7-9, the J call TRBJ1-1, with TRBD1 identical over 7 bases. This CDR3 is built from 14 residues. V gave up 3 bases and J gave up 3 bases; unmatched junction bases: 4. CDR1 is SEHNR and CDR2 is FQNEAQ in the germline V gene (reference sequence). The CDR3 here is CASSFQGGYTEAFF. The DNA for the CDR3 is TGTGCCAGCAGCTTCCAGGGGGGGTACACTGAAGCTTTCTTT.

This chain uses TRBV20-1 with TRBJ1-2; 7 bases align to TRBD1. This CDR3 comprises 11 residues. The V gene's germline CDR1 is DFQATT and CDR2 SNEGSKA (reference sequence). The CDR3 reads CSGGGGYGYTF. The CDR3 DNA reads as TGCAGCGGAGGGGGCGGCTATGGCTACACCTTC.

The chain couples TRBV7-8 to TRBJ1-2, with D possibly matching TRBD1 (5 bases). This CDR3 region has 14 residues. CDR1 and CDR2 from the germline V gene are SGHVS and FQNEAQ. Trimming stripped 5 bases from V and 4 bases from J, with 14 bases between. DNA for the CDR3: TGTGCCAGCAGCACAAGCCAGGGACTCTATGGCTACACCTTC. This codes for CASSTSQGLYGYTF.

The chain is built from TRBV6-5 and TRBJ2-7; tentatively, D is TRBD1 (6 bases). Trimming pared 10 bases from V and 1 base from J, leaving 20 bases between. Germline V gene sequence: CDR1 MNHEY, CDR2 SVGAGI. The CDR3 totals 15 residues. The CDR3 DNA is TGTGCCATAGGGGACACGACAAAGGGGTCCTACGAGCAGTACTTC. Its protein is CAIGDTTKGSYEQYF.

J is TRBJ2-1 and V is TRBV12-5, with D hard to call. V was cut by 5 bases and J by 7 bases, with 6 bases left in between. CDR3 size: 11 residues. Germline V CDR1 and CDR2: LGHNT, FRNRAP. The CDR3 DNA sequence: TGTGCTAGTGGTAGGGTAAATGAGCAGTTCTTC. As protein: CASGRVNEQFF.

The CDR3 DNA follows: TGCAGCGTTGACCGAAGCCCTAGCGGGACGTCGACAGATACGCAGTATTTT. This sequence encodes CSVDRSPSGTSTDTQYF. V usage is TRBV29-1 and J usage is TRBJ2-3; 9 bases match TRBD2. From germline, CDR1 is SQVTM and CDR2 ANQGSEA. V was pared by 3 bases and J by 3 bases, with 13 bases of the junction left unmatched. The CDR3 sequence is 17 residues long.

The chain combines TRBV5-1 with TRBJ2-1, with D uncertain. CDR1 is SGHRS and CDR2 is YFSETQ in the germline V gene. Between the trimmed V and J ends, which lost 4 bases and 3 bases, there was a span of 14 bases. This CDR3 has 15 residues. CDR3 sequence (DNA): TGCGCCAGCAGCGCCGACGGAACCTACTACAATGAGCAGTTCTTC. It yields the protein CASSADGTYYNEQFF.

The chain is built from TRBV5-6 and TRBJ2-7; 11 bases are shared with TRBD1. Losses at the gene ends were 4 bases for V and 6 bases for J; bases not matched to a gene: 3. Germline assignment: CDR1 SGHDT and CDR2 YYEEEE. This CDR3 contains 13 residues. CDR3 in DNA: TGTGCCAGCAGCCGGGACAGGGGGACCGAGCAGTACTTC. This codes for CASSRDRGTEQYF.

A word on this clone: Its ends do not fully match the called genes, so a read error is possible. V gene TRBV2 combines with J gene TRBJ2-5; D possibly corresponds to TRBD2 (5 bases). CDR1 SNHLY and CDR2 FYNNEI come from the germline V gene. There are 11 residues in the CDR3. CDR3 loop: CASSDERLGNF. DNA for the CDR3: TGTGCCAGCAGTGATGAGAGACTCGGGAACTTC.

This sequence joins TRBV2 and TRBJ1-2; TRBD1 matches at 7 bases. The CDR3 spans 16 residues. Looked up from germline, CDR1 is SNHLY and CDR2 is FYNNEI. The CDR3 nucleotides read TGTGCGACAATTCCCGGGACAGTGGTGGGTAACTATGGCTACACCTTC. Amino acid sequence: CATIPGTVVGNYGYTF.

This clone was picked up a small number of times. The rearrangement links TRBV30 to TRBJ1-2; tentatively, D is TRBD1 (5 bases). Between the trimmed V and J ends, which lost 0 bases and 12 bases, there was a span of 11 bases. Germline assignment: CDR1 GTSNPN and CDR2 SVGIG (reference sequence). This CDR3 has 11 amino acids. The CDR3, as DNA: TGTGCCTGGAGTGTACAGCGGGGCCACACCTTC. Translation: CAWSVQRGHTF.

V gene TRBV28 combines with J gene TRBJ1-5; the match to TRBD1 covers 8 bases. Germline loops: CDR1 MDHEN, CDR2 SYDVKM. The CDR3 totals 16 residues. The ends lost 8 bases at V and 2 bases at J; junction bases unmatched: 11. The CDR3, as DNA: TGTGCCAGCTCGACAAGTTCGGACAGGGGCAATCAGCCCCAGCATTTT. Its protein is CASSTSSDRGNQPQHF.

The J gene is TRBJ2-7, the V gene TRBV5-4; no firm D call. This CDR3 is built from 14 residues. V lost 0 bases to trimming and J lost 0 bases, with 7 bases between them. Germline loops: CDR1 SGHNT, CDR2 YYREEE (reference sequence). The CDR3 DNA reads TGTGCCAGCAGCTTGGGGGTTAGCTCCTACGAGCAGTACTTC. Translating it yields CASSLGVSSYEQYF.

This clone was seen a few times. The genes are TRBV18 and TRBJ1-2; possibly TRBD1 for D (6 bases). Trimming left V 3 bases short and J 8 bases short, with 19 bases between. Germline V gene sequence: CDR1 KGHSH, CDR2 LQKENI. This CDR3 region has 15 residues. This CDR3 reads CASSPIPGHLTGYTF. The CDR3 DNA follows: TGTGCCAGCTCACCGATCCCGGGACACCTCACGGGCTACACCTTC.

The V and J genes are TRBV28 and TRBJ2-6, with TRBD1 as a possible D gene (7 bases). V lost 5 bases and J 1 base, leaving 15 bases between the germline ends. Per the germline V gene, CDR1 is MDHEN and CDR2 is SYDVKM. The length of the CDR3 is 17 residues. CDR3 protein: CASSRPTGRSGANVLTF. The DNA of the CDR3 is TGTGCCAGCAGTCGACCGACAGGGAGGTCTGGGGCCAACGTCCTGACTTTC.

This chain connects TRBV5-1 to TRBJ1-5; D ambiguous. The germline V gene has CDR1 SGHRS and CDR2 YFSETQ. Trimming removed 2 bases at V and 0 bases at J, with 9 bases between. This CDR3 has 15 residues. The CDR3 spells CASSFNGYSNQPQHF. The CDR3 DNA sequence: TGCGCCAGCAGCTTTAACGGGTATAGCAATCAGCCCCAGCATTTT.

The sample holds a few counts of this clone. V is TRBV5-4 and J is TRBJ2-1, with D perhaps matching TRBD2 (6 bases). In germline, CDR1 is SGHNT, CDR2 YYREEE (reference sequence). V lost 0 bases and J 1 base, leaving 8 bases between the germline ends. The length of the CDR3 is 15 residues. The CDR3 nucleotides read TGTGCCAGCAGCTTGGCCGGGAGTTCCTACAATGAGCAGTTCTTC. Residues: CASSLAGSSYNEQFF. The full variable domain, its missing parts supplied by reference TRBV5-4 and TRBJ2-1, is ETGVTQSPTHLIKTRGQQVTLRCSSQSGHNTVSWYQQALGQGPQFIFQYYREEENGRGNFPPRFSGLQFPNYSSELNVNALELDDSALYLCASSLAGSSYNEQFFGPGTRLTVL.

A few counts support this clone. This chain uses TRBV7-2 with TRBJ2-7, with TRBD2 matching over 7 bases. The CDR3 covers 16 residues. V trimming: 2 bases; J trimming: 7 bases; junction bases outside the gene matches: 14. The germline V gene has CDR1 SGHTA and CDR2 FQGNSA. The CDR3 sequence: CASSLMSAGSRGEQYF. DNA of the CDR3: TGTGCCAGCAGCTTAATGTCAGCGGGATCGCGGGGGGAGCAGTACTTC.

The CDR3 here is CASSQFKMGYSNEQFF. CDR3 DNA sequence: TGTGCCAGCAGCCAATTTAAGATGGGATATTCCAATGAGCAGTTCTTC. The V call is TRBV5-6, the J call TRBJ2-1; D call uncertain. V was trimmed by 4 bases and J by 6 bases, leaving 20 bases between them. The length of the CDR3 is 16 residues. The germline gives CDR1 SGHDT, CDR2 YYEEEE.

This clone was observed a handful of times. V gene TRBV29-1 combines with J gene TRBJ2-6; TRBD1 might be the D (5 bases). The CDR3 covers 16 residues. Trimming removed 2 bases at V and 0 bases at J, with 11 bases between. CDR1 is SQVTM and CDR2 is ANQGSEA in the germline V gene. For the CDR3, the DNA is TGCAGCGTTGAATATATCGACAGCTCTGGGGCCAACGTCCTGACTTTC. The encoded protein is CSVEYIDSSGANVLTF.

This clone was counted once. The J gene is TRBJ1-1, the V gene TRBV5-8; no clear D gene. CDR3 size: 13 residues. V gave up 4 bases and J gave up 1 base, with 8 bases separating them. Germline V gene lookup returns CDR1 SGHTS and CDR2 YDEGEE. CDR3 DNA: TGTGCCAGCAGCACGACGGGGAACACTGAAGCTTTCTTT. It translates to CASSTTGNTEAFF. The whole variable domain, remainder taken from reference TRBV5-8 and TRBJ1-1, is EAGVTQSPTHLIKTRGQQATLRCSPISGHTSVYWYQQALGLGLQFLLWYDEGEERNRGNFPPRFSGRQFPNYSSELNVNALELEDSALYLCASSTTGNTEAFFGQGTRLTVV.

This sequence joins TRBV4-2 and TRBJ2-1; D could derive from TRBD1 or TRBD2 (5 bases each). CDR1 is LGHNA, CDR2 YNFKEQ, per germline. Trimming removed 0 bases at V and 3 bases at J, with 12 bases between. The CDR3 totals 16 residues. Here the CDR3 DNA reads TGTGCCAGCAGCCAAGATCGGGACCCCAGCTACAATGAGCAGTTCTTC. Amino acids: CASSQDRDPSYNEQFF.

This clone was found many times. The chain employs TRBV28 and TRBJ1-5; D gene ambiguous. This CDR3 has 15 amino acids. In germline, CDR1 is MDHEN, CDR2 SYDVKM. The V gene lost 6 bases and the J gene lost 2 bases, with 14 bases spanning the gap. The CDR3 DNA follows: TGTGCCAGCAGCCTGGTGGATATTGGCAATCAGCCCCAGCATTTT. Translating gives CASSLVDIGNQPQHF.

The chain combines TRBV5-6 with TRBJ1-2; D unclear. CDR3 length equals 13 residues. V lost 5 bases, J lost 8 bases, and 16 bases lay in between. In germline, CDR1 is SGHDT, CDR2 YYEEEE. Written as DNA, the CDR3 is TGTGCCAGCAGTCCCGGACCGCCACGGGGCTACACCTTC. It is translated as CASSPGPPRGYTF.